This T cell receptor beta chain derives from a study of PD-L1 blockade in urothelial cancer. Looking at the study overall: Patients arrived having already received 0 to 3 prior chemotherapy regimens.

Germline V gives CDR1 MDHEN, CDR2 SYDVKM. V was trimmed by 7 bases and J by 6 bases, leaving 19 bases between them. The CDR3 is made up of 14 amino acids. Data came from immunoSEQ multiplex PCR; TCRdb stores just in-frame clones and leaves some out. This table has tens of thousands of clones, 75% to 90% appearing once. The chain carries TRBV28 and TRBJ2-7; D gene unclear. The input for sequencing was PBMCs, taken around atezolizumab (anti-PD-L1) treatment. The sequence was obtained from a woman in her sixties or seventies with urothelial cancer. The CDR3 region has the DNA TGTGCCAGCAAAATCCTTATTCGTGCAGTCGAGCAGTACTTC. It is translated as CASKILIRAVEQYF.